A single sample is the source of the 31 T cell receptor beta chains below, sequenced in a study of blood T cell repertoires in COVID-19. Clones were read by immunoSEQ multiplex PCR, and TCRdb kept only the in-frame ones, dropping some. The sample shows a few hundred thousand clones, around 86% of them seen only once. The source material was peripheral blood. The source is a woman in her twenties or thirties who had recovered from COVID-19.

The sample holds a few counts of this clone. Here the CDR3 reads CASSLVTSDEQYF. In nucleotides, the CDR3 is TGTGCCAGCAGCTTAGTAACTAGCGACGAGCAGTACTTC. The rearrangement joins TRBV7-9 to TRBJ2-7, with 7 nucleotides matching TRBD2. The junction had 2 bases not matched to a gene; V was cut back by 1 base and J by 5 bases. Germline lookup yields CDR1 SEHNR and CDR2 FQNEAQ (reference sequence). The CDR3 is made up of 13 amino acids.

V gene TRBV27 combines with J gene TRBJ2-3, with D possibly TRBD1 on 5 matching bases. CDR1 is MNHEY and CDR2 is SMNVEV in the germline V gene (reference sequence). V lost 0 bases and J 6 bases, leaving 16 bases between the germline ends. This CDR3 is built from 16 residues. The CDR3: CASSLSKGRTRDTQYF. CDR3 DNA sequence: TGTGCCAGCAGTTTATCGAAGGGGCGGACCCGGGATACGCAGTATTTT.

This clone was seen once. The rearrangement joins TRBV7-2 to TRBJ2-2; 9 nucleotides line up with TRBD1. With 5 bases clipped from V and 2 bases from J, the junction kept 6 bases outside the gene matches. The germline gives CDR1 SGHTA, CDR2 FQGNSA. This CDR3 spans 16 amino acids. The CDR3 sequence is CASSTYRGLNTGELFF. Written as DNA, the CDR3 is TGTGCCAGCAGCACCTACAGGGGGCTAAACACCGGGGAGCTGTTTTTT. The variable domain in full, completed from reference TRBV7-2 and TRBJ2-2, reads GAGVSQSPSNKVTEKGKDVELRCDPISGHTALYWYRQSLGQGLEFLIYFQGNSAPDKSGLPSDRFSAERTGGSVSTLTIQRTQQEDSAVYLCASSTYRGLNTGELFFGEGSRLTVL.

This clone was found many times. The chain recombines TRBV5-6 with TRBJ1-4; TRBD1 is a possible D gene (6 bases). The V and J ends lost 6 bases and 6 bases respectively, with 18 bases between them. The CDR3 covers 15 residues. Per the germline V gene, CDR1 is SGHDT and CDR2 is YYEEEE. CDR3 sequence (DNA): TGTGCCAGCACAAAGCTGAGGACAGACGATGAAAAACTGTTTTTT. This encodes CASTKLRTDDEKLFF. Complete variable domain (other parts from reference TRBV5-6 and TRBJ1-4): DAGVTQSPTHLIKTRGQQVTLRCSPKSGHDTVSWYQQALGQGPQFIFQYYEEEERQRGNFPDRFSGHQFPNYSSELNVNALLLGDSALYLCASTKLRTDDEKLFFGSGTQLSVL.

This chain links TRBV25-1 with TRBJ2-1; 12 bases agree with TRBD2. Losses at the gene ends were 6 bases for V and 7 bases for J; bases not matched to a gene: 4. Per the germline V gene, CDR1 is MGHDK and CDR2 is SYGVNS. The CDR3 has 14 amino acids. CDR3 in DNA: TGTGCCAGCAGACTAGCGGGAGGAAGAAATGAGCAGTTCTTC. This translates into CASRLAGGRNEQFF. The full variable domain, with the rest looked up from reference TRBV25-1 and TRBJ2-1, is EADIYQTPRYLVIGTGKKITLECSQTMGHDKMYWYQQDPGMELHLIHYSYGVNSTEKGDLSSESTVSRIRTEHFPLTLESARPSHTSQYLCASRLAGGRNEQFFGPGTRLTVL.

The V and J genes are TRBV29-1 and TRBJ2-6; tentative D call: TRBD2 (6 bases). From germline, CDR1 is SQVTM and CDR2 ANQGSEA. V lost 2 bases and J lost 3, with 8 bases in between. This CDR3 has 14 amino acids. The DNA of the CDR3 is TGCAGCGTTGAAACGGGGGTTGGGGCCAACGTCCTGACTTTC. It codes for CSVETGVGANVLTF.

The chain carries TRBV11-2 and TRBJ2-5, with D uncertain. Germline assignment: CDR1 SGHAT and CDR2 FQNNGV. With 0 bases removed from V and 4 bases from J, the gap between germline ends came to 12 bases. The CDR3 spans 15 residues. The CDR3 loop reads CASSLEASAGETQYF. CDR3 nucleotides: TGTGCCAGCAGCTTAGAGGCTTCAGCAGGAGAGACCCAGTACTTC.

The chain combines TRBV13 with TRBJ2-7; D possibly corresponds to TRBD2 (5 bases). CDR1 PRHDT and CDR2 FYEKMQ come from the germline V gene (reference sequence). V lost 1 base and J 6 bases, leaving 10 bases between the germline ends. The CDR3 length is 13 residues. This CDR3 is CASSLVRGGEQYF. CDR3 bases: TGTGCCAGCAGCTTAGTCCGGGGTGGCGAGCAGTACTTC. The full variable domain, rest sourced from reference TRBV13 and TRBJ2-7, is AAGVIQSPRHLIKEKRETATLKCYPIPRHDTVYWYQQGPGQDPQFLISFYEKMQSDKGSIPDRFSAQQFSDYHSELNMSSLELGDSALYFCASSLVRGGEQYFGPGTRLTVT.

This chain connects TRBV19 to TRBJ2-7; possible D gene TRBD1, 5 bases. The germline V gene encodes CDR1 LNHDA and CDR2 SQIVND (reference sequence). The V end was cut by 1 base, the J end by 0 bases, with 19 bases between. The CDR3 runs to 18 residues. The CDR3 here is CASSIASVGPLDSYEQYF. CDR3 bases: TGTGCCAGTAGTATAGCGAGCGTGGGGCCGCTGGACTCCTACGAGCAGTACTTC.

The rearrangement joins TRBV7-3 to TRBJ2-7; weak D call: TRBD2 (5 bases). The V end was cut by 4 bases, the J end by 4 bases, with 11 bases between. The CDR3 runs 13 residues. The germline V gene has CDR1 SGHTA and CDR2 FQGTGA. CDR3 DNA sequence: TGTGCCAGCAGCTATGGTCGGGGTTACGAGCAGTACTTC. It yields the protein CASSYGRGYEQYF.

The genes are TRBV19 and TRBJ2-1, with 7 bases aligning to TRBD1. The CDR3 covers 16 residues. Germline-derived CDR1 and CDR2 are LNHDA and SQIVND (reference sequence). The J segment lost 4 bases and the V segment lost 2 bases, leaving 8 bases of the junction unmatched. The CDR3 DNA sequence: TGTGCCAGTAGTATATTTTGGGACAGTAAGTACAATGAGCAGTTCTTC. Amino acids: CASSIFWDSKYNEQFF. The full variable domain, completed using reference TRBV19 and TRBJ2-1, is DGGITQSPKYLFRKEGQNVTLSCEQNLNHDAMYWYRQDPGQGLRLIYYSQIVNDFQKGDIAEGYSVSREKKESFPLTVTSAQKNPTAFYLCASSIFWDSKYNEQFFGPGTRLTVL.

The chain couples TRBV7-2 to TRBJ2-1; 10 bases match TRBD2. V gave up 2 bases and J gave up 15 bases; unmatched junction bases: 4. There are 12 residues in the CDR3. CDR1 SGHTA and CDR2 FQGNSA come from the germline V gene. CDR3: CASSLQRGGGFF. DNA for the CDR3: TGTGCCAGCAGCTTACAGCGGGGGGGCGGGTTCTTC.

This chain links TRBV24-1 with TRBJ1-2, with 8 nucleotides matching TRBD1. The CDR3 length is 16 residues. Germline V gives CDR1 KGHDR, CDR2 SFDVKD. Trimming took 1 base from V and 6 from J; bases not matched to a gene: 9. CDR3 sequence (DNA): TGTGCCACCAGTGATTTCCGGTCCCAGGGGGCGAATGGCTACACCTTC. It translates to CATSDFRSQGANGYTF.

The CDR3 nucleotides are TGTGCCAGCAGCCCCCGCGGGAGGGCTTATGAGCAGTTCTTC. It specifies CASSPRGRAYEQFF. The rearrangement links TRBV9 to TRBJ2-1, with 9 nucleotides matching TRBD2. Per the germline V gene, CDR1 is SGDLS and CDR2 is YYNGEE. J was trimmed by 8 bases and V by 4 bases; bases with no gene match: 7. There are 14 residues in the CDR3.

V usage is TRBV11-2 and J usage is TRBJ2-4; 12 positions match TRBD1. The CDR3 is 19 residues long. After removal of 6 bases from V and 0 bases from J, the junction contained 12 bases not matched to a gene. CDR1 SGHAT and CDR2 FQNNGV come from the germline V gene. CDR3 sequence reads: CASRGGTGGADLAKNIQYF. The CDR3 DNA is TGTGCCAGCAGAGGCGGGACAGGGGGCGCAGATTTAGCCAAAAACATTCAGTACTTC.

This chain connects TRBV1 to TRBJ1-6. TRBV1 constitutes a pseudogene. This CDR3 region has 15 residues. The CDR3 is CTSSRVGRNCSPLHF. CDR3 nucleotides: TGCACCAGCAGCAGGGTAGGGAGAAATTGCTCACCCCTCCACTTT.

This rearrangement joins TRBV28 to TRBJ2-3; 9 nucleotides line up with TRBD2. V lost 8 bases, J lost 3 bases, and 12 bases stayed unmatched. This CDR3 region has 16 residues. CDR1 and CDR2 (germline): MDHEN, SYDVKM. CDR3 protein: CASLPSGTSETDTQYF. The CDR3 nucleotides are TGTGCCAGCCTCCCTAGCGGGACATCCGAGACAGATACGCAGTATTTT.

This sequence joins TRBV27 and TRBJ1-2, with D possibly matching TRBD1 (5 bases). Germline V lookup: CDR1 MNHEY, CDR2 SMNVEV (reference sequence). The CDR3 length is 13 residues. The V and J ends lost 6 bases and 3 bases respectively, with 11 bases between them. For the CDR3, the DNA is TGTGCCAGCAGCGGGACGGGGGACTATGGCTACACCTTC. Its translation is CASSGTGDYGYTF.

The gene calls are TRBV5-1 and TRBJ2-3; weak D call: TRBD1 (6 bases). Looked up from germline, CDR1 is SGHRS and CDR2 is YFSETQ. Trimming cost V 6 bases and J 4 bases, with 15 bases left between them. The CDR3 sequence is 14 residues long. The CDR3 loop reads CASTAQGWADTQYF. In DNA form, the CDR3 reads TGCGCCAGCACTGCGCAGGGGTGGGCAGATACGCAGTATTTT.

This clone occurred a few times. The chain recombines TRBV4-2 with TRBJ1-2, with a weak D call TRBD1 (6 bases). Germline CDR1 and CDR2: LGHNA and YNFKEQ. V lost 3 bases and J 4 bases, leaving 15 bases between the germline ends. The CDR3 is 15 amino acids. The CDR3 bases are TGTGCCAGCAGCCAGGGGGCTGAGGGCGGCTATGGCTACACCTTC. Its protein is CASSQGAEGGYGYTF.

CDR3 coding DNA: TGTGCCAGCAGCACGGGACAGGGGCCCGAGCAGTACTTC. It translates to CASSTGQGPEQYF. This chain connects TRBV5-4 to TRBJ2-7, with 10 bases matching TRBD1. CDR3 length: 13 amino acids. Germline CDR1 and CDR2: SGHNT and YYREEE (reference sequence). The ends lost 4 bases at V and 6 bases at J; junction bases unmatched: 4.

The chain joins TRBV2 to TRBJ1-6; D unclear. This CDR3 has 13 amino acids. Trimming shortened V by 4 bases and J by 7 bases, and 8 bases separated the two germline ends. Germline loops: CDR1 SNHLY, CDR2 FYNNEI. DNA of the CDR3: TGTGCCAGCAGTGGCCGGAGAAATTCACCCCTCCACTTT. Protein product: CASSGRRNSPLHF. The full variable domain, in which reference TRBV2 and TRBJ1-6 provide the parts outside the CDR3, is EPEVTQTPSHQVTQMGQEVILRCVPISNHLYFYWYRQILGQKVEFLVSFYNNEISEKSEIFDDQFSVERPDGSNFTLKIRSTKLEDSAMYFCASSGRRNSPLHFGNGTRLTVT.

The genes are TRBV5-8 and TRBJ2-7, with 7 bases aligning to TRBD2. CDR3 length: 14 residues. Germline assignment: CDR1 SGHTS and CDR2 YDEGEE. V lost 1 base, J lost 6 bases, and 7 bases stayed unmatched. CDR3 residues: CASSLRGGRSEQYF. CDR3 nucleotide sequence: TGTGCCAGCAGCTTGCGGGGCGGGAGATCCGAGCAGTACTTC.

The chain recombines TRBV6-6 with TRBJ2-7; possible D gene TRBD2, 5 bases. Germline V lookup: CDR1 MNHNY, CDR2 SVGAGI (reference sequence). CDR3 length equals 11 residues. Trimming pared 4 bases from V and 5 bases from J, leaving 6 bases between. CDR3 sequence: CASSSGDEQYF. The CDR3 nucleotides read TGTGCCAGCAGTTCCGGGGACGAGCAGTACTTC.

This chain links TRBV7-8 with TRBJ2-7; 7 bases align to TRBD2. The CDR3 runs to 12 residues. Germline-derived CDR1 and CDR2 are SGHVS and FQNEAQ. The ends lost 5 bases at V and 3 bases at J; junction bases unmatched: 1. CDR3 residues: CASSPGGYEQYF. The CDR3, as DNA: TGTGCCAGCAGCCCGGGAGGCTACGAGCAGTACTTC. Full variable domain (missing parts from reference TRBV7-8 and TRBJ2-7): GAGVSQSPRYKVAKRGQDVALRCDPISGHVSLFWYQQALGQGPEFLTYFQNEAQLDKSGLPSDRFFAERPEGSVSTLKIQRTQQEDSAVYLCASSPGGYEQYFGPGTRLTVT.

This clone was seen just once. The rearrangement joins TRBV2 to TRBJ1-2, with TRBD1 matching over 8 bases. The CDR3 has 15 amino acids. The V and J ends lost 7 bases and 3 bases, in that order; junction bases with no gene match: 10. Germline values: CDR1 SNHLY, CDR2 FYNNEI. The CDR3 sequence is CASITDRENHYGYTF. The CDR3 bases are TGTGCCAGCATCACGGACAGGGAAAACCACTATGGCTACACCTTC.

The chain links TRBV5-6 to TRBJ2-3; 11 bases map to TRBD2. V shed 4 bases, J shed 3 bases, and the junction held 4 bases outside the gene matches. CDR1 is SGHDT and CDR2 is YYEEEE in the germline V gene. This CDR3 has 15 amino acids. CDR3 region: CASSILAGATDTQYF. The CDR3 DNA is TGTGCCAGCAGCATACTAGCGGGAGCAACAGATACGCAGTATTTT. The full variable domain, rest sourced from reference TRBV5-6 and TRBJ2-3, is DAGVTQSPTHLIKTRGQQVTLRCSPKSGHDTVSWYQQALGQGPQFIFQYYEEEERQRGNFPDRFSGHQFPNYSSELNVNALLLGDSALYLCASSILAGATDTQYFGPGTRLTVL.

This chain connects TRBV7-2 to TRBJ2-3; TRBD1 agrees at 7 bases. The CDR3 covers 19 residues. The J segment lost 4 bases and the V segment lost 1 base, leaving 17 bases of the junction unmatched. Germline V gives CDR1 SGHTA, CDR2 FQGNSA. The CDR3 region has the DNA TGTGCCAGCAGCTTAGAGGGGGCGGCTGCTCATACCGTGGCAGATACGCAGTATTTT. Translating it yields CASSLEGAAAHTVADTQYF.

This sequence joins TRBV5-6 and TRBJ2-1, with 11 bases identical to TRBD2. Germline-derived CDR1 and CDR2 are SGHDT and YYEEEE. The trim removed 1 base at V and 4 bases at J, leaving 7 bases unmatched. The CDR3 extends over 17 amino acids. The CDR3, as DNA: TGTGCCAGCAGCTTGACCCTGGGACTAGCGGCTTACAATGAGCAGTTCTTC. Amino acids: CASSLTLGLAAYNEQFF.

This clone was picked up a small number of times. V gene TRBV6-1 combines with J gene TRBJ1-6; 9 bases line up with TRBD1. J was trimmed by 8 bases and V by 3 bases; bases with no gene match: 8. Germline V gene data show CDR1 as MNHNS and CDR2 as SASEGT. The CDR3 length is 16 residues. The CDR3 here is CASSEVPGQGHSPLHF. The CDR3 coding sequence is TGTGCCAGCAGTGAGGTTCCGGGACAGGGCCATTCACCCCTCCACTTT.

The J gene is TRBJ2-2, the V gene TRBV12-3 or TRBV12-4; D remains ambiguous. The V end was cut by 3 bases, the J end by 8 bases, with 4 bases between. The CDR3 is 11 residues long. The CDR3 DNA is TGTGCCAGCAGTTTCAGTGGGGAGCTGTTTTTT. Amino acids: CASSFSGELFF.